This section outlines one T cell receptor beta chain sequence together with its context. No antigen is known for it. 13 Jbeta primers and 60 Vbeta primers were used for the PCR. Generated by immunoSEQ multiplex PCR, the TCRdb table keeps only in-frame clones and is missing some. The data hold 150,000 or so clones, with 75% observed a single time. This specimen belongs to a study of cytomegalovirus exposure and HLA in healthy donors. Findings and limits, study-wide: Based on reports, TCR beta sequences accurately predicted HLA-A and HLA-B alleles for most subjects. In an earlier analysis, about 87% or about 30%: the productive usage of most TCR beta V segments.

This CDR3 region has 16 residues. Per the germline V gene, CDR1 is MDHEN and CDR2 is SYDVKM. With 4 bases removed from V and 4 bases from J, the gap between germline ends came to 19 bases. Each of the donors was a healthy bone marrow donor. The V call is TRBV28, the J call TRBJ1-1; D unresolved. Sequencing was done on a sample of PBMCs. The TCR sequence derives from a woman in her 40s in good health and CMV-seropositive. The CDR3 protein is CASSSHDIPSGTEAFF. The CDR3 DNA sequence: TGTGCCAGCAGTTCTCATGATATTCCTAGTGGCACTGAAGCTTTCTTT. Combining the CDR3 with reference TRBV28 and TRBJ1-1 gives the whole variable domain DVKVTQSSRYLVKRTGEKVFLECVQDMDHENMFWYRQDPGLGLRLIYFSYDVKMKEKGDIPEGYSVSREKKERFSLILESASTNQTSMYLCASSSHDIPSGTEAFFGQGTRLTVV.